A single sample gave rise to the 32 T cell receptor beta chains below, sequenced in a study of T cells expressing NK-cell markers. TCRdb reprocessed the 5' RACE reads; each CDR3 protein has one entry and no DNA is given. The specimen's table records a few hundred thousand distinct CDR3 sequences. The sequencing sample was made of blood T cells: a sorted CD56 or NKG2C T cell subset, CD4+ or CD8+ T cells, or bulk PBMC T cells (not recorded which). All receptors derive from a young man in good health.

The chain links TRBV7-9 to TRBJ2-2; the TCRdb D gene call, TRBD2, has no DNA to confirm it. This CDR3 contains 15 residues. Germline V lookup: CDR1 SEHNR, CDR2 FQNEAQ (reference sequence). The CDR3 loop reads CASSSFSGATGELFF.

This sequence joins TRBV7-8 and TRBJ2-1; the TCRdb call, TRBD2, lacks DNA for checking. This CDR3 has 16 amino acids. Germline V gene sequence: CDR1 SGHVS, CDR2 FQNEAQ. This CDR3 is CASSLGSSGTYNEQFF.

The J gene is TRBJ1-5, the V gene TRBV6-5. The CDR3 sequence is 13 residues long. CDR1 is MNHEY and CDR2 is SVGAGI in the germline V gene. CDR3 protein: CASSYLGRGPQHF.

The chain uses TRBV4-2 and TRBJ1-3; no DNA is available, so the TRBD1 call from TCRdb remains unchecked. The germline V gene encodes CDR1 LGHNA and CDR2 YNFKEQ. This CDR3 spans 16 amino acids. CDR3 protein: CASSQDGGRQGNTIYF.

The chain recombines TRBV29-1 with TRBJ2-1; TCRdb outputs TRBD2, but without DNA this stays unchecked. Germline loops: CDR1 SQVTM, CDR2 ANQGSEA. The CDR3 sequence is 13 residues long. The CDR3 is CSVASTSGSFQFF.

CDR3: CSARDLFPAGDNEQFF. The rearrangement uses TRBV20-1 and TRBJ2-1; the D call of TRBD2 rests on TCRdb alone, since no DNA is present to check it. This CDR3 region has 16 residues. The germline V gene encodes CDR1 DFQATT and CDR2 SNEGSKA (reference sequence).

CDR3 residues: CASSNSGGYEQYF. The J gene is TRBJ2-7, the V gene TRBV6-1; the D call from TCRdb, TRBD2, cannot be confirmed without DNA. CDR3 size: 13 residues. From germline, CDR1 is MNHNS and CDR2 SASEGT.

This chain links TRBV7-6 with TRBJ2-5. The germline V gene encodes CDR1 SGHVS and CDR2 FNYEAQ. The CDR3 has 13 residues. The CDR3 here is CASSSGVQETQYF.

V and J are TRBV27 and TRBJ1-2; TCRdb's assignment of TRBD1 cannot be checked, as there is no DNA. The length of the CDR3 is 17 residues. The germline gives CDR1 MNHEY, CDR2 SMNVEV (reference sequence). The CDR3 loop is CASSFGTGGGLNLGYTF.

The chain couples TRBV5-1 to TRBJ2-4; TCRdb indicates TRBD2, and absent DNA this call remains unverified. This CDR3 is 16 amino acids long. Germline V lookup: CDR1 SGHRS, CDR2 YFSETQ. The CDR3 here is CASSSGLAGDKNIQYF.

The chain combines TRBV11-2 with TRBJ2-1; TCRdb returns TRBD1, unconfirmable since there is no DNA. The CDR3 consists of 18 residues. Germline lookup yields CDR1 SGHAT and CDR2 FQNNGV. CDR3: CASSSMPGWTGAYNEQFF. Combining the CDR3 with reference TRBV11-2 and TRBJ2-1 gives the whole variable domain EAGVAQSPRYKIIEKRQSVAFWCNPISGHATLYWYQQILGQGPKLLIQFQNNGVVDDSQLPKDRFSAERLKGVDSTLKIQPAKLEDSAVYLCASSSMPGWTGAYNEQFFGPGTRLTVL.

The chain has TRBV5-5 and TRBJ2-2; TCRdb selects TRBD2, and the lack of DNA leaves this call unchecked. This CDR3 is 18 amino acids long. Germline values: CDR1 SGHKS, CDR2 YYEKEE (reference sequence). The CDR3 sequence is CASSLYSVEGSGTGELFF.

The chain has TRBV24-1 and TRBJ1-1; the D call from TCRdb, TRBD1, cannot be confirmed without DNA. The CDR3 loop spans 15 amino acids. CDR1 is KGHDR and CDR2 is SFDVKD in the germline V gene. The CDR3 loop reads CATSGGGTGVTEAFF.

The V call is TRBV12-3 or TRBV12-4, the J call TRBJ2-3; TCRdb designates TRBD2, a call that cannot be tested without DNA. The CDR3 has 16 amino acids. CDR3 amino acids: CASRVLGGGAQDTQYF.

The chain couples TRBV6-2 or TRBV6-3 to TRBJ2-3; TCRdb's D gene call, TRBD2, goes unchecked for lack of DNA. Germline values: CDR1 MNHEY, CDR2 SVGEGT. The CDR3 consists of 14 residues. CDR3 in amino acids: CASEGTSGSVTQYF.

The rearrangement links TRBV20-1 to TRBJ2-2; the TCRdb D gene call, TRBD2, has no DNA to confirm it. The germline V gene encodes CDR1 DFQATT and CDR2 SNEGSKA (reference sequence). This CDR3 spans 18 amino acids. CDR3 in amino acids: CSARDGTSGRLDTGELFF.

The J gene is TRBJ2-1, the V gene TRBV12-3 or TRBV12-4; the D gene TCRdb calls, TRBD1, cannot be checked with no DNA. The CDR3 is made up of 13 amino acids. CDR3 amino acids: CAIRTGSYNEQFF.

The CDR3 loop is CASSQEGSVLSYEQYF. The chain employs TRBV3-1 and TRBJ2-7. Germline V gene lookup returns CDR1 LGHDT and CDR2 YNNKEL (reference sequence). CDR3 length equals 16 residues.

The chain carries TRBV27 and TRBJ2-2; TCRdb calls TRBD2, which cannot be checked without DNA. This CDR3 is built from 16 residues. CDR1 and CDR2 (germline): MNHEY, SMNVEV (reference sequence). CDR3 in amino acids: CASSRGKRGNTGELFF.

This sequence joins TRBV6-1 and TRBJ2-3. CDR1 is MNHNS and CDR2 is SASEGT in the germline V gene. CDR3 size: 14 residues. The CDR3: CASKNWGSTDTQYF.

V and J are TRBV5-1 and TRBJ1-2; the TRBD1 assignment by TCRdb is unverifiable without DNA. The CDR3 spans 15 residues. Germline assignment: CDR1 SGHRS and CDR2 YFSETQ. The CDR3: CASSLVDSRVDGYTF.

The J gene is TRBJ2-3, the V gene TRBV24-1; TCRdb's D gene call, TRBD1, goes unchecked for lack of DNA. CDR1 and CDR2 (germline): KGHDR, SFDVKD. The CDR3 spans 17 residues. CDR3 in amino acids: CATSGATGMKYTDTQYF.

The rearrangement uses TRBV25-1 and TRBJ2-2. Looked up from germline, CDR1 is MGHDK and CDR2 is SYGVNS. There are 15 residues in the CDR3. CDR3 amino acids: CASSDSTVNTGELFF.

The rearrangement joins TRBV18 to TRBJ2-3; no DNA is available, so the TRBD2 call from TCRdb remains unchecked. Germline assignment: CDR1 KGHSH and CDR2 LQKENI. The CDR3 consists of 15 residues. The CDR3 spells CASSEGPSSTDTQYF.

The CDR3 reads CASSMVWAKENTEAFF. V is TRBV19 and J is TRBJ1-1. Looked up from germline, CDR1 is LNHDA and CDR2 is SQIVND (reference sequence). There are 16 residues in the CDR3. Combining the CDR3 with reference TRBV19 and TRBJ1-1 gives the whole variable domain DGGITQSPKYLFRKEGQNVTLSCEQNLNHDAMYWYRQDPGQGLRLIYYSQIVNDFQKGDIAEGYSVSREKKESFPLTVTSAQKNPTAFYLCASSMVWAKENTEAFFGQGTRLTVV.

The V gene is TRBV5-1, the J gene TRBJ2-7; the D call of TRBD1 rests on TCRdb alone, since no DNA is present to check it. CDR3 length equals 15 residues. The germline gives CDR1 SGHRS, CDR2 YFSETQ. This chain's CDR3 is CASRGGGTHSYEQYF.

The rearrangement uses TRBV24-1 and TRBJ1-1; the D call of TRBD1 rests on TCRdb alone, since no DNA is present to check it. Germline assignment: CDR1 KGHDR and CDR2 SFDVKD. The CDR3 runs to 14 residues. The CDR3: CATSPQGDGTEAFF.

The V call is TRBV15, the J call TRBJ2-3; TCRdb picks TRBD2, but there is no DNA to check that call. The CDR3 totals 16 residues. Looked up from germline, CDR1 is LNHNV and CDR2 is YYDKDF (reference sequence). CDR3 in amino acids: CASERDIGGGTDTQYF.

V and J are TRBV2 and TRBJ1-4; TCRdb indicates TRBD1, and absent DNA this call remains unverified. Per the germline V gene, CDR1 is SNHLY and CDR2 is FYNNEI. The length of the CDR3 is 13 residues. CDR3 loop: CASSAPRGEKLFF.

This chain links TRBV24-1 with TRBJ2-3; TCRdb indicates TRBD1, and absent DNA this call remains unverified. The germline V gene encodes CDR1 KGHDR and CDR2 SFDVKD. This CDR3 contains 16 residues. Here the CDR3 reads CATSDPGRPPPDTQYF.

The chain combines TRBV4-3 with TRBJ2-5; there is no DNA to check the TCRdb D call of TRBD1. From germline, CDR1 is LGHNA and CDR2 YSLEER. The CDR3 has 14 amino acids. CDR3 loop: CASSQESQGETQYF.

The chain uses TRBV5-6 and TRBJ2-5; TCRdb selects TRBD2, and the lack of DNA leaves this call unchecked. From germline, CDR1 is SGHDT and CDR2 YYEEEE. This CDR3 region has 16 residues. The CDR3 region is CASSLVRPPYQETQYF. The full variable domain, in which reference TRBV5-6 and TRBJ2-5 provide the parts outside the CDR3, is DAGVTQSPTHLIKTRGQQVTLRCSPKSGHDTVSWYQQALGQGPQFIFQYYEEEERQRGNFPDRFSGHQFPNYSSELNVNALLLGDSALYLCASSLVRPPYQETQYFGPGTRLLVL.